One sample yielded the 18 T cell receptor beta chains listed below, sequenced in a study of OX40 agonist ivuxolimab in advanced cancers. Generated by immunoSEQ multiplex PCR, the TCRdb table keeps only in-frame clones and is missing some. The sample holds 50,000 to 80,000 clones, under 95% seen once. The sequences come from CD4+ or CD8+ T cells sorted from blood, collected in a trial of the OX40 agonist ivuxolimab. The receptors originated from an adult with an advanced solid tumor such as melanoma, head and neck, liver or kidney cancer.

V and J are TRBV25-1 and TRBJ2-7; D unresolved. Germline V gives CDR1 MGHDK, CDR2 SYGVNS. Trimming left V 3 bases short and J 2 bases short, with 5 bases between. CDR3 length: 12 residues. Written as DNA, the CDR3 is TGTGCCAGCAGTGATACCCCCTACGAGCAGTACTTC. Translating gives CASSDTPYEQYF.

V is TRBV6-4 and J is TRBJ1-2; 8 positions agree with TRBD1. The CDR3 runs 13 residues. V lost 5 bases, J lost 8 bases, and 7 bases stayed unmatched. Germline V CDR1 and CDR2: MRHNA, SNTAGT. The CDR3 loop reads CASSSTDRGGYTF. CDR3 in DNA: TGTGCCAGCAGTTCCACCGACAGGGGCGGCTACACCTTC.

The chain has TRBV10-3 and TRBJ1-1, with D unclear. The CDR3 is 14 residues long. V lost 8 bases to trimming and J lost 3 bases, with 16 bases between them. Germline V gene lookup returns CDR1 ENHRY and CDR2 SYGVKD. The DNA for the CDR3 is TGTGCCATCCGGACGGCCTTTAAGGACACTGAAGCTTTCTTT. It encodes CAIRTAFKDTEAFF.

This clone appeared a single time. The chain employs TRBV28 and TRBJ1-3, with 7 bases fitting TRBD1. The germline V gene has CDR1 MDHEN and CDR2 SYDVKM. This CDR3 has 13 residues. Unmatched junction bases numbered 4, after V lost 3 bases and J lost 8 bases. The CDR3 region has the DNA TGTGCCAGCAGTTTTAACAGGGGTGACACCATATATTTT. It specifies CASSFNRGDTIYF.

V usage is TRBV11-2 and J usage is TRBJ2-3; D is unresolved. This CDR3 comprises 13 residues. Trimming took 5 bases from V and 2 from J, leaving 8 bases between them. From germline, CDR1 is SGHAT and CDR2 FQNNGV. The CDR3 loop reads CASSPPDTDTQYF. The CDR3 DNA sequence: TGTGCCAGCAGCCCCCCCGACACAGATACGCAGTATTTT.

V is TRBV10-1 and J is TRBJ2-2; a possible D gene is TRBD1 (6 bases). This CDR3 has 16 residues. From germline, CDR1 is WNHNN and CDR2 SYGVQD (reference sequence). V was pared by 4 bases and J by 0 bases, with 12 bases between. The CDR3 reads CASSGGRMTNTGELFF. The CDR3, as DNA: TGCGCCAGCAGTGGGGGGCGTATGACGAACACCGGGGAGCTGTTTTTT.

The chain combines TRBV30 with TRBJ1-2; D is possibly TRBD1 (5 bases). CDR3 size: 15 residues. Looked up from germline, CDR1 is GTSNPN and CDR2 is SVGIG (reference sequence). Trimming took 4 bases from V and 0 from J, leaving 15 bases between them. The CDR3, as DNA: TGTGCCTGGACCCCGGGGTCGACAGCTAACTATGGCTACACCTTC. Protein: CAWTPGSTANYGYTF.

The CDR3 reads CASATFGLAEETQYF. The CDR3, as DNA: TGTGCCAGCGCTACCTTCGGGCTAGCGGAAGAGACCCAGTACTTC. V gene TRBV28 combines with J gene TRBJ2-5, with 7 bases fitting TRBD2. With 8 bases clipped from V and 3 bases from J, the junction kept 12 bases outside the gene matches. There are 15 residues in the CDR3. CDR1 is MDHEN, CDR2 SYDVKM, per germline.

This clone was seen a single time. The chain combines TRBV7-9 with TRBJ2-7; 14 bases map to TRBD2. The CDR3 length is 14 residues. Germline trimming cut 0 bases from V and 11 bases from J; bases unmatched to any gene: 3. Germline-derived CDR1 and CDR2 are SEHNR and FQNEAQ (reference sequence). The CDR3 is CASSLAGLAGVEYF. The CDR3, as DNA: TGTGCCAGCAGCTTAGCGGGACTAGCGGGAGTGGAGTACTTC.

The chain combines TRBV6-5 with TRBJ2-7; tentatively, D is TRBD1 or TRBD2 (5 bases each). The CDR3 is 11 residues long. V gave up 8 bases and J gave up 2 bases, with 7 bases separating them. Per the germline V gene, CDR1 is MNHEY and CDR2 is SVGAGI. The CDR3 DNA sequence: TGTGCCAGCCGGGGCCCCTACGAGCAGTACTTC. Translation: CASRGPYEQYF.

The gene calls are TRBV7-9 and TRBJ2-5; D is ambiguous. The germline V gene encodes CDR1 SEHNR and CDR2 FQNEAQ (reference sequence). V was pared by 5 bases and J by 1 base, with 11 bases between. The CDR3 sequence is 14 residues long. CDR3 amino acids: CASSQGLPQETQYF. For the CDR3, the DNA is TGTGCCAGCAGCCAAGGGCTGCCCCAAGAGACCCAGTACTTC.

V and J are TRBV28 and TRBJ2-5, with 11 positions matching TRBD2. Trimming cost V 4 bases and J 4 bases; bases outside gene matches: 11. The CDR3 length is 17 residues. The germline gives CDR1 MDHEN, CDR2 SYDVKM. CDR3 in amino acids: CASSSPGTSGGRETQYF. The DNA for the CDR3 is TGTGCCAGCAGTTCCCCCGGGACTAGCGGAGGGAGAGAGACCCAGTACTTC.

The chain carries TRBV6-6 and TRBJ1-1; D is unresolved. Germline V CDR1 and CDR2: MNHNY, SVGAGI (reference sequence). V was shortened by 0 bases and J by 8 bases, with 10 bases between the two germline ends. This CDR3 spans 13 amino acids. Written as DNA, the CDR3 is TGTGCCAGCAGTTACTCGAGGGCCAACGAAGCTTTCTTT. Translating it yields CASSYSRANEAFF.

The chain joins TRBV28 to TRBJ2-2, with D hard to call. With 3 bases removed from V and 3 bases from J, the gap between germline ends came to 17 bases. The germline V gene encodes CDR1 MDHEN and CDR2 SYDVKM. The CDR3 runs 17 residues. The CDR3 spells CASSFQASPFYTGELFF. The CDR3 DNA reads as TGTGCCAGCAGTTTCCAAGCCTCACCTTTTTACACCGGGGAGCTGTTTTTT.

The chain has TRBV7-9 and TRBJ2-5; 7 nucleotides line up with TRBD2. Germline V gene lookup returns CDR1 SEHNR and CDR2 FQNEAQ (reference sequence). J was trimmed by 2 bases and V by 5 bases; bases with no gene match: 8. This CDR3 comprises 15 residues. The DNA of the CDR3 is TGTGCCAGCAGCCGAGAGGTGGGGGGGCAAGAGACCCAGTACTTC. Residues: CASSREVGGQETQYF.

This clone has just one count. The V call is TRBV5-1, the J call TRBJ2-3; D tentatively fits TRBD1 or TRBD2 (5 bases each). Germline V gene data show CDR1 as SGHRS and CDR2 as YFSETQ. CDR3 length equals 14 residues. V lost 0 bases, J lost 4 bases, and 9 bases lay in between. Here the CDR3 DNA reads TGCGCCAGCAGCTTGGGAGGGGTGGCAGATACGCAGTATTTT. It encodes CASSLGGVADTQYF.

V and J are TRBV7-2 and TRBJ1-2; TRBD1 matches 10 bases. Germline V lookup: CDR1 SGHTA, CDR2 FQGNSA. V was clipped by 0 bases and J by 1 base; unmatched bases: 2. The CDR3 covers 16 residues. The CDR3 bases are TGTGCCAGCAGCTTAGCGGGACAGGGGTTTAACTATGGCTACACCTTC. It translates to CASSLAGQGFNYGYTF. The full variable domain, completed using reference TRBV7-2 and TRBJ1-2, is GAGVSQSPSNKVTEKGKDVELRCDPISGHTALYWYRQSLGQGLEFLIYFQGNSAPDKSGLPSDRFSAERTGGSVSTLTIQRTQQEDSAVYLCASSLAGQGFNYGYTFGSGTRLTVV.

J is TRBJ2-3 and V is TRBV19; TRBD2 might be the D (5 bases). Trimming stripped 6 bases from V and 4 bases from J, with 17 bases between. Germline V gene lookup returns CDR1 LNHDA and CDR2 SQIVND (reference sequence). The CDR3 loop spans 15 amino acids. CDR3 amino acids: CASRAASSSADTQYF. The CDR3 DNA sequence: TGTGCCAGTAGGGCCGCTAGCTCCTCCGCAGATACGCAGTATTTT.